The clone carrying this T cell receptor (beta chain) was observed a few times. The data derive from a study of blood T cell repertoires in COVID-19. Study overall: Specimens from acute and convalescent COVID-19 originated in the United States, Italy and Spain. PBMCs, B-cell-depleted T cells, or T cells provided the cDNA or gDNA that made up the material.

The V segment lost 3 bases and the J segment 5 bases; nucleotides outside the gene matches: 5. This CDR3 has 15 residues. CDR1 and CDR2 from the germline V gene are SSHAT and FNYEAQ (reference sequence). Assay: immunoSEQ multiplex PCR; the TCRdb copy retains only in-frame clones and omits some. The sample shows tens of thousands of clones, more than 70% of them seen only once. The receptor was derived from a human donor in a cohort sampled during active COVID-19. The rearrangement links TRBV7-7 to TRBJ2-2, with 8 bases identical to TRBD1. Sample: peripheral blood. CDR3 coding DNA: TGTGCCAGCAGCTTGGGCAGGGGGCAGACCGGGGAGCTGTTTTTT. Translating it yields CASSLGRGQTGELFF.